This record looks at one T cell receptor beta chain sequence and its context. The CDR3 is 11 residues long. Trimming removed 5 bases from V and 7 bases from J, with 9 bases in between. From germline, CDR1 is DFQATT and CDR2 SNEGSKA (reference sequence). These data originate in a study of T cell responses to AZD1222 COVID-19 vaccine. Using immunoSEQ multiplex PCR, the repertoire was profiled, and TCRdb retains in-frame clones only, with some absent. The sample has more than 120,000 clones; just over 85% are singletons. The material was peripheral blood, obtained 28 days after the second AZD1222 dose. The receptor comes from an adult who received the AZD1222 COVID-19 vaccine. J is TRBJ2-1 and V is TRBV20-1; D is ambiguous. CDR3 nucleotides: TGCAGTGCTCCGCGACCTAATGAGCAGTTCTTC. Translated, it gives CSAPRPNEQFF.